The rows below give T cell receptor beta chains drawn from one sample of a study of identifying expanded T cells in peripheral blood. Sequencing was performed with immunoSEQ multiplex PCR; in TCRdb, only in-frame clones are kept and a portion is missing. The sample has about 90,000 clones, approximately 86% seen once. The specimen was blood. All receptors derive from a person aged 18-70 years in good health. The CDR3 runs from the conserved cysteine through the conserved F or W. Fields, in order: J gene, clone size, D gene, V gene, CDR3 length, CDR3 protein, CDR3 DNA. The D gene is left open where the match is weak. For some rows the clone size is stated as once, few or many, or as a class when expanded; others skip it.

TRBJ1-3 NA NA TRBV30 11 CAWRRSNTIYF TGTGCCTGGCGCCGGTCAAACACCATATATTTT
TRBJ1-2 NA TRBD1 TRBV11-2 14 CASSPAGGAYGYTF TGTGCCAGCAGCCCCGCAGGGGGCGCTTATGGCTACACCTTC
TRBJ2-1 NA NA TRBV7-3 17 CASSFLAGQSSYNEQFF TGTGCCAGCAGCTTCCTTGCGGGGCAAAGCTCCTACAATGAGCAGTTCTTC
TRBJ1-1 NA TRBD1 TRBV7-9 14 CASSLTGGGTEAFF TGTGCCAGCAGCTTAACAGGGGGCGGCACTGAAGCTTTCTTT
TRBJ1-2 NA TRBD1 TRBV5-5 12 CASSLGQGAGDF TGTGCCAGCAGCCTGGGACAGGGGGCGGGAGATTTC
TRBJ1-5 NA NA TRBV9 16 CASSASGGSGLGPQHF TGTGCCAGCAGCGCCTCCGGGGGGTCAGGCCTCGGACCCCAGCATTTT
TRBJ1-5 NA NA TRBV28 12 CASKQGFQPQHF TGTGCCAGCAAACAGGGTTTCCAGCCCCAGCATTTT
TRBJ2-7 NA NA TRBV10-3 14 CAISEPSEFYEQYF TGTGCCATCAGTGAACCTTCCGAGTTTTACGAGCAGTACTTC
TRBJ1-3 NA TRBD1 TRBV30 14 CAWRDRASGNTIYF TGTGCCTGGAGAGACAGGGCCTCTGGAAACACCATATATTTT
TRBJ1-1 few NA TRBV11-3 16 CASSLGGVGFIAEAFF TGTGCCAGCAGCTTAGGAGGGGTGGGCTTCATCGCGGAAGCTTTCTTT
TRBJ1-5 NA NA TRBV9 15 CASSVDGTRNQPQHF TGTGCCAGCAGCGTAGACGGGACCCGCAATCAGCCCCAGCATTTT
TRBJ1-1 NA TRBD1 TRBV27 15 CASRLRQGPNTEAFF TGTGCCAGCAGGCTTAGACAGGGACCGAACACTGAAGCTTTCTTT
TRBJ2-3 NA NA TRBV7-9 14 CASSLTPSTDTQYF TGTGCCAGCAGCTTAACCCCGAGCACAGATACGCAGTATTTT
TRBJ2-7 NA NA TRBV19 13 CASSMFPRYEQYF TGTGCCAGTAGTATGTTTCCCCGGTACGAGCAGTACTTC
TRBJ2-7 NA NA TRBV5-1 15 CASSLSGKLGYEQYF TGCGCCAGCAGCTTGTCAGGGAAACTGGGCTACGAGCAGTACTTC
TRBJ1-1 NA NA TRBV27 13 CASKPPQNTEAFF TGTGCCAGTAAGCCCCCCCAGAACACTGAAGCTTTCTTT
TRBJ1-5 NA NA TRBV23-1 16 CASSPGGIPEDQPQHF TGCGCCAGCAGTCCGGGGGGCATTCCGGAAGATCAGCCCCAGCATTTT
TRBJ1-1 NA TRBD1 TRBV29-1 15 CSGDNRDRMNTEAFF TGCAGCGGTGATAACCGGGACAGGATGAACACTGAAGCTTTCTTT
TRBJ2-3 NA NA TRBV7-6 14 CASSQDYSTDTQYF TGTGCCAGCAGCCAGGACTATAGCACAGATACGCAGTATTTT
TRBJ1-1 NA NA TRBV4-3 15 CASSQGSGLNTEAFF TGCGCCAGCAGCCAAGGGAGCGGCCTGAACACTGAAGCTTTCTTT
TRBJ2-2 NA NA TRBV9 12 CASSRRAGELFF TGTGCCAGCAGCCGCAGGGCCGGGGAGCTGTTTTTT
TRBJ2-1 once TRBD2 TRBV7-9 19 CASSFRLADSFSSYNEQFF TGTGCCAGCAGCTTTAGGCTAGCGGACTCTTTCAGCTCCTACAATGAGCAGTTCTTC
TRBJ1-1 NA TRBD1 TRBV6-5 15 CASSPGDRRNTEAFF TGTGCCAGCAGTCCCGGGGACAGGCGAAACACTGAAGCTTTCTTT
TRBJ2-3 NA NA TRBV5-1 17 CASSPIGYPTTTDTQYF TGCGCCAGCAGCCCGATTGGGTACCCTACAACCACAGATACGCAGTATTTT
TRBJ1-1 NA NA TRBV5-6 12 CASNLWGTEAFF TGTGCCAGCAACCTCTGGGGGACTGAAGCTTTCTTT
TRBJ2-7 NA NA TRBV11-3 11 CASGLTYEQYF TGTGCCAGCGGGCTGACCTACGAGCAGTACTTC
TRBJ2-2 NA NA TRBV25-1 14 CASSVAVNTGELFF TGTGCCAGCAGTGTCGCAGTGAACACCGGGGAGCTGTTTTTT
TRBJ2-3 NA TRBD1 TRBV13 22 CATQQRSSAAGVQTGLTDTQYF TGTGCCACACAGCAGCGCTCTTCCGCAGCTGGGGTCCAGACAGGGCTCACAGATACGCAGTATTTT
TRBJ1-2 NA NA TRBV5-1 16 CASSLGPGQWSGGYTF TGCGCCAGCAGCTTGGGTCCGGGCCAGTGGTCTGGAGGCTACACCTTC
TRBJ1-1 once NA TRBV11-3 15 CASSLSGWGLTEAFF TGTGCCAGCAGCCTATCGGGGTGGGGACTCACTGAAGCTTTCTTT
TRBJ1-1 NA NA TRBV4-1 14 CASSPARGDTEAFF TGCGCCAGCAGCCCAGCCCGAGGGGACACTGAAGCTTTCTTT
TRBJ2-7 NA TRBD1 TRBV4-1 14 CASSQRQGPYEQYF TGCGCCAGCAGCCAACGACAGGGGCCCTACGAGCAGTACTTC
TRBJ1-4 once TRBD1 TRBV5-1 14 CASSLQGLREKLFF TGCGCCAGCAGCTTACAGGGGTTACGGGAAAAACTGTTTTTT
TRBJ1-5 NA NA TRBV7-6 13 CASSVSLAQPQHF TGTGCCAGCAGCGTCTCCTTGGCTCAGCCCCAGCATTTT
TRBJ2-2 NA TRBD2 TRBV7-9 17 CAAPQRGAQRNTGELFF TGTGCCGCACCCCAGCGGGGCGCCCAACGGAACACCGGGGAGCTGTTTTTT
TRBJ1-1 NA TRBD1 TRBV19 14 CASRNGQGSTEAFF TGTGCCAGTAGAAACGGACAGGGGAGTACTGAAGCTTTCTTT
TRBJ1-5 few NA TRBV5-4 13 CASSLDSYQPQHF TGTGCCAGCAGCTTGGATAGCTATCAGCCCCAGCATTTT
TRBJ2-7 NA NA TRBV4-3 16 CASSQMVTGSSYEQYF TGCGCCAGCAGCCAAATGGTTACAGGGAGCTCCTACGAGCAGTACTTC
TRBJ1-1 NA NA TRBV29-1 12 CSVFSMNTEAFF TGCAGCGTATTCAGCATGAACACTGAAGCTTTCTTT
TRBJ1-4 NA NA TRBV28 18 CATKGAPGRGETNEKLFF TGTGCCACCAAGGGAGCCCCAGGGAGGGGGGAAACTAATGAAAAACTGTTTTTT
TRBJ1-3 NA NA TRBV4-1 15 CASSQVTARGNTIYF TGCGCCAGCAGCCAAGTGACCGCTCGCGGAAACACCATATATTTT
TRBJ1-3 NA NA TRBV6-5 15 CASSYGTSTGNTIYF TGTGCCAGCAGCTACGGGACAAGCACTGGAAACACCATATATTTT
TRBJ1-3 once NA TRBV30 15 CAWSRQQFSGNTIYF TGTGCCTGGAGTCGCCAGCAGTTCTCTGGAAACACCATATATTTT
TRBJ2-2 NA TRBD1 TRBV6-4 17 CASKGAGGLKDTGELFF TGTGCCAGCAAGGGGGCAGGCGGGCTTAAGGACACCGGGGAGCTGTTTTTT
TRBJ1-1 NA NA TRBV5-1 13 CASMEFMNTEAFF TGCGCCAGCATGGAGTTCATGAACACTGAAGCTTTCTTT
TRBJ1-1 NA TRBD1 TRBV7-9 12 CASSPTGAIAFF TGTGCCAGCAGCCCAACAGGGGCGATAGCTTTCTTT
TRBJ1-2 NA NA TRBV9 14 CASSGAGIRNGYTF TGTGCCAGCAGCGGAGCAGGGATACGGAATGGCTACACCTTC
TRBJ1-6 once NA TRBV5-8 14 CASSLQGIGSPLHF TGTGCCAGCAGCTTGCAGGGAATAGGGTCACCCCTCCACTTT
TRBJ2-1 NA TRBD2 TRBV5-1 14 CASASGGGVNEQFF TGCGCCAGCGCGAGCGGGGGCGGGGTGAATGAGCAGTTCTTC
TRBJ2-3 NA NA TRBV18 13 CASSTRSSDPQYF TGTGCCAGCTCAACACGTTCGTCGGACCCGCAGTATTTT
TRBJ2-1 NA NA TRBV19 17 CASSIISGRSSYNEQFF TGTGCCAGTAGTATTATTTCTGGACGGAGCTCCTACAATGAGCAGTTCTTC
TRBJ2-2 NA TRBD1 TRBV18 18 CASSPPGQGPTGTGELFF TGTGCCAGCTCACCACCGGGACAGGGCCCTACGGGCACCGGGGAGCTGTTTTTT
TRBJ1-2 NA NA TRBV19 13 CASRRQVDYGYTF TGTGCCAGTAGAAGACAGGTTGACTATGGCTACACCTTC
TRBJ2-1 NA NA TRBV18 12 CASSPGYNEQFF TGTGCCAGCTCTCCAGGGTACAATGAGCAGTTCTTC
TRBJ1-5 once NA TRBV27 15 CASSLGRGGNQPQHF TGTGCCAGCAGTTTAGGTAGGGGAGGCAATCAGCCCCAGCATTTT
TRBJ1-1 NA NA TRBV21-1 15 CASSKSGDRNSEAFF TGTGCCAGCAGCAAAAGTGGGGACAGGAATTCTGAAGCTTTCTTT